The next 28 T cell receptor beta chains were all read from a single sample in a study of identical twins listed by TCRdb under 2016. Library preparation used 5' RACE. Sequencing relied on an Illumina HiSeq 2000. TCRdb applied fastp at Q25 and MiXCR to the public reads, then kept only in-frame beta chains. One record per CDR3 amino acid sequence lists the most common genes and DNA. The sample yields 200,000 to 250,000 distinct CDR3 sequences; 5% to 7% were counted once. The ten largest clonotypes hold approximately 15% of the sample. Separately, the same data were catalogued under a study of T cells expressing NK-cell markers.

The sample taken for sequencing was CD8+ T cells sorted from blood. The origin of the receptors is a woman between 18 and 30 years old in good health.

In its sample, this clonotype was seen a few times. The chain has TRBV27 and TRBJ1-6; a weak D match, TRBD1 (6 bases). The CDR3 runs to 13 residues. Trimming cost V 5 bases and J 7 bases, with 9 bases left between them. Germline loops: CDR1 MNHEY, CDR2 SMNVEV (reference sequence). CDR3 in amino acids: CASSTGTNSPLHF. The CDR3 DNA is TGTGCCAGCAGTACAGGGACGAATTCACCCCTCCACTTT.

V usage is TRBV15 and J usage is TRBJ2-2; TRBD2 matches at 8 bases. Germline V gene lookup returns CDR1 LNHNV and CDR2 YYDKDF (reference sequence). The CDR3 is 18 residues long. The V gene end was trimmed by 4 bases and the J gene end by 1 base; junction bases not matched to a gene: 11. The CDR3 here is CATSKELRGVLNTGELFF. The DNA for the CDR3 is TGTGCCACCAGCAAGGAGTTGCGGGGGGTCTTGAACACCGGGGAGCTGTTTTTT.

The chain links TRBV9 to TRBJ2-3, with D maybe TRBD2 (5 bases). CDR1 SGDLS and CDR2 YYNGEE come from the germline V gene. CDR3 length: 13 residues. The V gene lost 7 bases and the J gene lost 7 bases, with 16 bases spanning the gap. CDR3: CASSSRTGNTQYF. The CDR3 nucleotides read TGTGCCAGCTCCTCTCGGACTGGAAATACGCAGTATTTT.

The CDR3 DNA reads as TGTGCCAGCAGCGGGGGGGACAGGAACACTGAAGCTTTCTTT. This sequence encodes CASSGGDRNTEAFF. The chain joins TRBV9 to TRBJ1-1; 7 bases agree with TRBD1. Germline V gene data show CDR1 as SGDLS and CDR2 as YYNGEE. J was trimmed by 1 base and V by 3 bases; bases with no gene match: 3. CDR3 length: 14 amino acids.

In its sample, this clonotype was seen a few times. The chain joins TRBV7-9 to TRBJ2-3, with D possibly being TRBD1 (6 bases). In germline, CDR1 is SEHNR, CDR2 FQNEAQ (reference sequence). This CDR3 comprises 17 residues. V shed 1 base and J shed 0 bases, with 14 bases lying between them. CDR3 bases: TGTGCCAGCAGCTTAGTATTAGGGGGTAAGAGCACAGATACGCAGTATTTT. It encodes CASSLVLGGKSTDTQYF.

The sample holds a few counts of this clonotype. The CDR3 coding sequence is TGTGCCAGCAGTTTAACGGGGGAACTTGGCTACACCTTC. It is translated as CASSLTGELGYTF. The chain joins TRBV12-3 or TRBV12-4 to TRBJ1-2, with D tentatively TRBD1 (5 bases). Trimming pared 2 bases from V and 7 bases from J, leaving 11 bases between. The CDR3 has 13 amino acids.

This clonotype was seen more than once but under ten times. The chain joins TRBV10-2 to TRBJ1-2; the D gene is possibly TRBD1 (5 bases). The germline gives CDR1 WSHSY, CDR2 SAAADI. The CDR3 length is 15 residues. Trimming took 9 bases from V and 3 from J, leaving 20 bases between them. This CDR3 reads CASRGIRGTDYGYTF. Here the CDR3 DNA reads TGCGCCAGTAGGGGAATCCGGGGAACAGACTATGGCTACACCTTC.

This clonotype occurred many times. This chain links TRBV7-8 with TRBJ2-4; 7 nucleotides agree with TRBD2. Germline CDR1 reads SGHVS; CDR2 reads FQNEAQ. V was pared by 6 bases and J by 8 bases, with 16 bases of the junction left unmatched. CDR3 length: 16 residues. In DNA form, the CDR3 reads TGTGCCAGCAGTCCTCAGTACCCGGGGAGGGTTGACATTCAGTACTTC. This translates into CASSPQYPGRVDIQYF.

This clonotype came up many times. The chain recombines TRBV5-1 with TRBJ1-5; D uncertain. This CDR3 region has 13 residues. V lost 0 bases and J 7 bases, leaving 8 bases between the germline ends. Germline V gene sequence: CDR1 SGHRS, CDR2 YFSETQ. The CDR3 DNA reads as TGCGCCAGCAGCTTGGTGTTGGGACAGCCCCAGCATTTT. Protein sequence: CASSLVLGQPQHF.

This clonotype was seen a few times. CDR3 sequence reads: CASSPGLHIQYF. The DNA of the CDR3 is TGTGCCAGCAGCCCTGGACTGCACATTCAGTACTTC. The chain carries TRBV9 and TRBJ2-4, with a tentative D call TRBD2 (5 bases). The CDR3 spans 12 residues. Germline V CDR1 and CDR2: SGDLS, YYNGEE. With 4 bases removed from V and 8 bases from J, the gap between germline ends came to 10 bases.

A note on this clonotype: This sequence may be a read error, since a much larger clone differs from it by one base. The chain employs TRBV7-9 and TRBJ2-6; a weak D match, TRBD1 (5 bases). The germline CDR1 and CDR2 sequences are SEHNR and FQNEAQ (reference sequence). V shed 4 bases and J shed 6 bases, with 19 bases lying between them. The CDR3 spans 17 residues. CDR3 DNA sequence: TGTGCCAGCAGCTATACCAAGGGGAATGCTGCGGCCAACGTCCTGACTTTC. Its translation: CASSYTKGNAAANVLTF.

The V and J genes are TRBV7-6 and TRBJ2-1; D uncertain. The CDR3 spans 16 residues. The germline V gene encodes CDR1 SGHVS and CDR2 FNYEAQ. V shed 1 base and J shed 0 bases, with 10 bases lying between them. The CDR3 sequence is CASSLVDQSSYNEQFF. Written as DNA, the CDR3 is TGTGCCAGCAGCTTAGTGGACCAAAGCTCCTACAATGAGCAGTTCTTC.

The V gene is TRBV7-9, the J gene TRBJ2-2; D call uncertain. CDR1 and CDR2 (germline): SEHNR, FQNEAQ (reference sequence). V was clipped by 6 bases and J by 0 bases, with 14 bases between them. This CDR3 contains 16 residues. The CDR3: CASSSFPSPNTGELFF. CDR3 bases: TGTGCCAGCAGTTCCTTCCCCAGCCCGAACACCGGGGAGCTGTTTTTT.

This clonotype has ten or more counts. The rearrangement links TRBV4-3 to TRBJ2-2; D is perhaps TRBD2 (6 bases). V lost 4 bases and J lost 6, with 9 bases in between. The germline CDR1 and CDR2 sequences are LGHNA and YSLEER. This CDR3 comprises 13 residues. CDR3 DNA sequence: TGCGCCAGCAGCCTCGGGGAGGCCGGGGAGCTGTTTTTT. This codes for CASSLGEAGELFF.

In its sample, this clonotype was seen many times. The chain combines TRBV7-2 with TRBJ2-1; 12 bases align to TRBD2. CDR3 length: 15 amino acids. Losses at the gene ends were 5 bases for V and 6 bases for J; bases not matched to a gene: 5. CDR1 and CDR2 from the germline V gene are SGHTA and FQGNSA. CDR3 sequence (DNA): TGTGCCAGCAGCCGGACTAGCGGGGTCTCCAATGAGCAGTTCTTC. Amino acid sequence: CASSRTSGVSNEQFF.

This clonotype was counted a few times. J is TRBJ2-7 and V is TRBV7-2, with a tentative D call TRBD2 (6 bases). Trimming left V 5 bases short and J 2 bases short, with 16 bases between. Per germline, CDR1 SGHTA and CDR2 FQGNSA. The CDR3 runs 15 residues. This chain's CDR3 is CASSRVAEPAYEQYF. DNA of the CDR3: TGTGCCAGCAGCCGAGTAGCGGAGCCCGCCTACGAGCAGTACTTC. The entire variable domain, with the rest obtained from reference TRBV7-2 and TRBJ2-7, is as follows: GAGVSQSPSNKVTEKGKDVELRCDPISGHTALYWYRQSLGQGLEFLIYFQGNSAPDKSGLPSDRFSAERTGGSVSTLTIQRTQQEDSAVYLCASSRVAEPAYEQYFGPGTRLTVT.

The chain recombines TRBV13 with TRBJ2-2, with TRBD1 matching 12 bases. Trimming took 5 bases from V and 7 from J; bases not matched to a gene: 8. Per the germline V gene, CDR1 is PRHDT and CDR2 is FYEKMQ (reference sequence). This CDR3 has 16 residues. The CDR3 protein is CASSDRDRGLGGELFF. DNA for the CDR3: TGTGCCAGCAGCGACCGGGACAGGGGGCTCGGCGGGGAGCTGTTTTTT.

This clonotype has ten or more counts. DNA for the CDR3: TGTGCCAGCAGCTTTCATGACAGTAACAATGAGCAGTTCTTC. Translation gives CASSFHDSNNEQFF. The J gene is TRBJ2-1, the V gene TRBV7-9; tentative D call: TRBD1 (5 bases). Between the trimmed V and J ends, which lost 3 bases and 5 bases, there was a span of 11 bases. CDR3 size: 14 residues. Germline CDR1 is SEHNR and CDR2 is FQNEAQ (reference sequence).

This CDR3 reads CASSPQGRDTEAFF. In nucleotides, the CDR3 is TGTGCCAGCAGCCCTCAGGGGAGGGACACTGAAGCTTTCTTT. The gene calls are TRBV6-5 and TRBJ1-1; D might be TRBD1 (6 bases). The CDR3 is 14 amino acids. Looked up from germline, CDR1 is MNHEY and CDR2 is SVGAGI. The ends were cut back, 6 bases at V and 3 bases at J, with 14 bases in the middle.

This clonotype was counted between two and nine times. The chain joins TRBV9 to TRBJ2-3; D remains unclear. Trimming removed 0 bases from V and 4 bases from J, with 12 bases in between. CDR3 size: 15 residues. From germline, CDR1 is SGDLS and CDR2 YYNGEE. Here the CDR3 reads CASSVADPGADTQYF. CDR3 bases: TGTGCCAGCAGCGTAGCGGACCCGGGCGCAGATACGCAGTATTTT.

V is TRBV11-2 and J is TRBJ2-7; perhaps D is TRBD1 or TRBD2 (5 bases each). The V and J ends lost 0 bases and 4 bases respectively, with 19 bases between them. The CDR3 is made up of 17 amino acids. In germline, CDR1 is SGHAT, CDR2 FQNNGV. The CDR3 sequence is CASSLDFVSGRQYEQYF. The DNA of the CDR3 is TGTGCCAGCAGCTTAGACTTTGTGTCAGGGAGACAATACGAGCAGTACTTC.

This clonotype has only a few counts. The rearrangement links TRBV27 to TRBJ1-2; 10 nucleotides match TRBD1. The V and J ends lost 2 bases and 5 bases, in that order; junction bases with no gene match: 2. The CDR3 is 14 amino acids. CDR1 is MNHEY, CDR2 SMNVEV, per germline (reference sequence). CDR3 loop: CASSLRGQGYGYTF. CDR3 nucleotides: TGTGCCAGCAGTTTAAGGGGACAGGGGTATGGCTACACCTTC.

There are many counts of this clonotype. The CDR3 nucleotides are TGCAGCGTTGGTGGGCCTAGCACCGGGGAGCTGTTTTTT. This gives the protein CSVGGPSTGELFF. The chain couples TRBV29-1 to TRBJ2-2; no reliable D call. The length of the CDR3 is 13 residues. CDR1 and CDR2 (germline): SQVTM, ANQGSEA. Trimming stripped 4 bases from V and 4 bases from J, with 10 bases between.

This sequence joins TRBV11-2 and TRBJ2-5, with D perhaps matching TRBD2 (6 bases). The V gene lost 10 bases and the J gene lost 7 bases, with 19 bases spanning the gap. This CDR3 region has 13 residues. Germline assignment: CDR1 SGHAT and CDR2 FQNNGV. CDR3 sequence: CAISGGYGGTQYF. The CDR3 DNA sequence: TGTGCCATCTCTGGGGGGTATGGGGGGACCCAGTACTTC.

The chain uses TRBV7-2 and TRBJ2-1; 9 nucleotides align to TRBD2. The CDR3 consists of 12 residues. The V gene end was trimmed by 11 bases and the J gene end by 7 bases; junction bases not matched to a gene: 6. Germline V gives CDR1 SGHTA, CDR2 FQGNSA. CDR3 amino acids: CAGGLAGNEQFF. The CDR3 nucleotides are TGTGCCGGAGGCCTAGCGGGGAATGAGCAGTTCTTC.

V and J are TRBV10-2 and TRBJ2-2, with D possibly being TRBD1 or TRBD2 (5 bases each). The germline gives CDR1 WSHSY, CDR2 SAAADI. Trimming pared 4 bases from V and 6 bases from J, leaving 6 bases between. The CDR3 is 12 residues long. CDR3 in amino acids: CASSGGAGELFF. The CDR3 region has the DNA TGCGCCAGCAGTGGAGGGGCCGGGGAGCTGTTTTTT.

V gene TRBV12-3 or TRBV12-4 combines with J gene TRBJ2-2, with TRBD2 matching over 12 bases. The CDR3 totals 18 residues. V trimming: 10 bases; J trimming: 1 base; junction bases outside the gene matches: 13. The CDR3 DNA sequence: TGTGCCATCACCGGACTAGCGGGGCCAGCCGGGAACACCGGGGAGCTGTTTTTT. It encodes CAITGLAGPAGNTGELFF.

This clonotype appeared many times. The chain has TRBV7-9 and TRBJ2-1, with 7 bases matching TRBD2. This CDR3 is 17 amino acids long. Germline lookup yields CDR1 SEHNR and CDR2 FQNEAQ (reference sequence). Trimming removed 3 bases from V and 2 bases from J; junction bases left unmatched: 10. The CDR3 bases are TGTGCCAGCAGCTTTAATCAGTTTGGGGGGGCCTACAATGAGCAGTTCTTC. Translation: CASSFNQFGGAYNEQFF. Supplemented by reference TRBV7-9 and TRBJ2-1, the full variable domain reads DTGVSQNPRHKITKRGQNVTFRCDPISEHNRLYWYRQTLGQGPEFLTYFQNEAQLEKSRLLSDRFSAERPKGSFSTLEIQRTEQGDSAMYLCASSFNQFGGAYNEQFFGPGTRLTVL.